This TCR beta chain was captured in a study of blood T cell repertoires in COVID-19 (dated by TCRdb to about 2020). Turning to the overall study: Samples from collaborators originated in the United States, Italy and Spain and spanned both the acute and convalescent phases of COVID-19. The material from the prospective study consisted of cDNA or gDNA derived from T cells, B-cell-depleted T cells, or PBMCs. Sample metadata almost always included a de-identified subject ID, COVID-19 status, age in years and sex. Where available, HLA class I and class II types were taken from metadata supplied by the sample provider and were not determined by assay-based typing. The dataset comprised deeply sampled blood TCRbeta repertoires from subjects exposed to, actively infected with, or recovered from COVID-19. Samples were obtained from the ongoing ImmuneRACE study (first 160 participants) and from about 1,300 subjects provided by 6 global collaborators. A freely available public database, intended as a resource for researchers studying the immune response to SARS-CoV-2, is where the repertoires were released.

The immunoSEQ Assay, a bias-controlled multiplex PCR, was used to amplify TCRbeta CDR3 regions from genomic DNA. The paper's data handling went like this. Nucleated cell counts per sample were estimated from amplification of reference gene primers within the assay. To quantify the absolute abundance of each unique TCRbeta CDR3 rearrangement, sequence reads were collapsed and filtered. For each sample, productive Simpson clonality was calculated by taking the square root of Simpson's diversity index across productive rearrangements. The table was pulled from immuneACCESS by TCRdb, which kept in-frame rearrangements only. Such tables lose some clones; where checked, under half of the loss comes from unresolved V genes, and the rest has no known cause. Clonal size and the V and J genes are those of that table, whereas D and trimming came from the DNA. Present in this sample are under 350,000 clones, 65% to 90% of which were seen just once. The ten top clones hold roughly 4.2% of the sample.

Here is what the overall study found, with its caveats: Clinical and demographic metadata were provided uncurated, with the amount varying by source and participant.

The CDR3, from cysteine to phenylalanine, totals 15 residues. CDR3 DNA is the only sequence kept; it has 45 bases, read in frame from the first base. V and J lose 0 bases and 6 bases, and a span of 11 bases separates them. From a lookup of the germline V gene, CDR1 and CDR2 are LGHNA and YSLEER. As for this clone: Its target antigen remains unknown. Base qualities are missing; no much larger clone stands one base away.

Participants in the prospective study were aged roughly 18 to 89 years, lived in 20 to 30 United States geographic areas, and enrolled through a virtual design. In the prospective study, participants were assigned to cohorts based on the clinical history participants reported in a screening survey and a study questionnaire. Mobile phlebotomists in the prospective study collected whole blood, serum and a nasopharyngeal or oropharyngeal swab from every participant. Additional blood draws and questionnaires over a 2-month period could optionally be provided by prospective study participants. Before DNA extraction, blood samples from the prospective study were shipped at room temperature or frozen.

The rearrangement joined TRBV4-3 to TRBJ2-2; TRBD1 is possibly the D segment (6 matching bases). The sample taken for sequencing was PBMCs or T cells enriched from blood (not recorded which). The receptor comes from a woman aged 40 to 49 with acute COVID-19. The nucleotides are TGCGCCAGCAGCCAAGAAGGGGGTATTGCCGGGGAGCTGTTTTTT. It codes for CASSQEGGIAGELFF.